What follows is one TCR beta chain and its context. This record belongs to a study of cytomegalovirus exposure and HLA in healthy donors. 60 Vbeta and 13 Jbeta primers were used in PCR. Sequencing was performed with immunoSEQ multiplex PCR; in TCRdb, only in-frame clones are kept and a portion is missing. The sample lists around 150,000 clones, 70% to 80% occurring once. Germline V lookup: CDR1 SNHLY, CDR2 FYNNEI. The CDR3 is made up of 15 amino acids. V shed 4 bases, J shed 7 bases, and the junction held 9 bases outside the gene matches. This sequence originates from a male donor in good health and CMV-seronegative. J is TRBJ2-1 and V is TRBV2, with 8 bases that match TRBD1. Sequencing used PBMCs. For the CDR3, the DNA is TGTGCCAGCAGTGTGGACAGGGTCCGAGTAAATGAGCAGTTCTTC. Translating it yields CASSVDRVRVNEQFF.